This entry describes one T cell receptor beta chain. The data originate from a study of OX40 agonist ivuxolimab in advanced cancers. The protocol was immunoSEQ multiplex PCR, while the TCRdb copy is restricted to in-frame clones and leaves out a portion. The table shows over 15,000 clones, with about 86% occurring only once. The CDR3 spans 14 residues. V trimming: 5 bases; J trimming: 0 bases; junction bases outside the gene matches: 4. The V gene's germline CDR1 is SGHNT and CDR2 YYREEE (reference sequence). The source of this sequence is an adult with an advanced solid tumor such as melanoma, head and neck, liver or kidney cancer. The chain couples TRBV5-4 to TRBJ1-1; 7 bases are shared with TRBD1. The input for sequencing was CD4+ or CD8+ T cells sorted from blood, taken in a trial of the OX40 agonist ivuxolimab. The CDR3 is CASRVDRMNTEAFF. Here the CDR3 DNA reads TGTGCCAGCAGAGTGGACAGGATGAACACTGAAGCTTTCTTT.